This TCR beta chain was sequenced in a study of monozygotic twins with inflammatory bowel disease. Study-level findings and limits: Support was absent for any single strong signal or clonotype linked to IBD. It was in IBD patients that TCRbeta diversity (inverse Simpson) was lower than in healthy co-twins.

Regarding this clonotype: The antigen is undetermined.

Each sample had eight separate cDNA synthesis reactions. Each CDR3 protein gets one entry in TCRdb, which reprocessed the 5' RACE reads and gives no DNA. The sample has more than 300,000 distinct CDR3 sequences; the top ten hold 5.6%. CDR1 MNHNS and CDR2 SASEGT come from the germline V gene. The CDR3 covers 14 residues. This TCR was sampled from a human donor with ulcerative colitis or Crohn's disease, or a healthy co-twin of an affected twin (not recorded which). Sequenced input: blood. The chain couples TRBV6-1 to TRBJ2-1. The CDR3 reads CASSRGVSYNEQFF.